Listed below are T cell receptor beta chains from one sample, sequenced in a study of shared clonotypes between healthy human individuals. Produced via immunoSEQ multiplex PCR; TCRdb's table is partial and in-frame only. The sample has about 590,000 clones; about 95% are singletons. Sequences were obtained from naive CD8+ T cells sorted from blood. These TCRs come from a woman aged 25 to 39 in good health. The CDR3 runs from the conserved cysteine through the conserved F or W. Fields, in order: clone size, V gene, D gene, J gene, CDR3 protein, CDR3 DNA. A D gene is named only where the DNA matches it firmly. Clone size appears in some rows only: once, few, many, or a class for an expanded clone.

clone_size: once; v_call: TRBV13; d_call: .; j_call: TRBJ1-2; cdr3_aa: CASSNTEVNYGYTF; cdr3_nt: TGTGCCAGCAGCAACACGGAGGTTAACTATGGCTACACCTTC
clone_size: .; v_call: TRBV9; d_call: .; j_call: TRBJ2-5; cdr3_aa: CASSYRTAQETQYF; cdr3_nt: TGTGCCAGCAGCTACAGGACAGCCCAAGAGACCCAGTACTTC
clone_size: .; v_call: TRBV28; d_call: .; j_call: TRBJ2-1; cdr3_aa: CASSPAAPDGRSSDEQFF; cdr3_nt: TGTGCCAGCAGTCCAGCGGCCCCGGACGGCCGTTCTAGCGATGAGCAGTTCTTC
clone_size: .; v_call: TRBV28; d_call: .; j_call: TRBJ2-3; cdr3_aa: CASSLGPRTSTDTQYF; cdr3_nt: TGTGCCAGCAGTTTAGGTCCACGTACTAGCACAGATACGCAGTATTTT
clone_size: .; v_call: TRBV19; d_call: .; j_call: TRBJ1-5; cdr3_aa: CASTGLGQPQHF; cdr3_nt: TGTGCCAGTACAGGGTTAGGTCAGCCCCAGCATTTT
clone_size: .; v_call: TRBV27; d_call: .; j_call: TRBJ1-3; cdr3_aa: CASSPTGMDTIYF; cdr3_nt: TGTGCCAGCAGTCCCACAGGGATGGACACCATATATTTT
clone_size: .; v_call: TRBV6-4; d_call: TRBD2; j_call: TRBJ2-1; cdr3_aa: CASREKAGGLNEQFF; cdr3_nt: TGTGCCAGCAGAGAAAAGGCGGGAGGGCTTAATGAGCAGTTCTTC
clone_size: .; v_call: TRBV2; d_call: TRBD1; j_call: TRBJ2-3; cdr3_aa: CASSATGGYRTDTQYF; cdr3_nt: TGTGCCAGCAGCGCGACAGGGGGCTATAGGACAGATACGCAGTATTTT
clone_size: .; v_call: TRBV19; d_call: TRBD2; j_call: TRBJ2-1; cdr3_aa: CASSTTSGSYNEQFF; cdr3_nt: TGTGCCAGTAGTACGACTAGCGGGAGCTACAATGAGCAGTTCTTC
clone_size: .; v_call: TRBV10-2; d_call: .; j_call: TRBJ2-7; cdr3_aa: CASSEGGPEQYF; cdr3_nt: TGCGCCAGCAGTGAGGGTGGGCCCGAGCAGTACTTC
clone_size: .; v_call: TRBV29-1; d_call: .; j_call: TRBJ1-2; cdr3_aa: CSVEEEGGYTF; cdr3_nt: TGCAGCGTTGAAGAGGAAGGTGGCTACACCTTC
clone_size: .; v_call: TRBV6-6; d_call: .; j_call: TRBJ2-7; cdr3_aa: CASSYSQYSYEQYF; cdr3_nt: TGTGCCAGCAGTTACTCGCAGTATAGTTACGAGCAGTACTTC
clone_size: .; v_call: TRBV27; d_call: .; j_call: TRBJ1-2; cdr3_aa: CASSLIGGPGYTF; cdr3_nt: TGTGCCAGCAGTTTAATCGGGGGGCCTGGCTACACCTTC
clone_size: .; v_call: TRBV9; d_call: .; j_call: TRBJ1-1; cdr3_aa: CASSVGGSHTEAFF; cdr3_nt: TGTGCCAGCAGCGTAGGGGGGAGTCACACTGAAGCTTTCTTT
clone_size: .; v_call: TRBV7-9; d_call: .; j_call: TRBJ2-7; cdr3_aa: CASSFARLDNYEQYF; cdr3_nt: TGTGCCAGCAGCTTCGCTAGACTGGACAATTACGAGCAGTACTTC
clone_size: .; v_call: TRBV19; d_call: .; j_call: TRBJ2-4; cdr3_aa: CASSKRLSRDWDLAKNIQYF; cdr3_nt: TGTGCCAGTAGTAAACGTCTCTCGCGCGACTGGGACCTAGCCAAAAACATTCAGTACTTC
clone_size: .; v_call: TRBV7-2; d_call: .; j_call: TRBJ1-3; cdr3_aa: CASSLDWTTSGNTIYF; cdr3_nt: TGTGCCAGCAGCTTAGATTGGACAACCTCTGGAAACACCATATATTTT
clone_size: .; v_call: TRBV5-7; d_call: .; j_call: TRBJ2-7; cdr3_aa: CASSLCPLPTEWTYEQYF; cdr3_nt: TGTGCCAGCAGCTTGTGCCCCCTTCCGACGGAGTGGACCTACGAGCAGTACTTC
clone_size: once; v_call: TRBV15; d_call: .; j_call: TRBJ2-5; cdr3_aa: CATSRDLWGETQYF; cdr3_nt: TGTGCCACCAGCAGAGATCTTTGGGGAGAGACCCAGTACTTC
clone_size: .; v_call: TRBV13; d_call: TRBD1; j_call: TRBJ2-7; cdr3_aa: CASSSRTGGFNSYEQYF; cdr3_nt: TGTGCCAGCAGCTCGCGGACAGGGGGTTTCAACTCCTACGAGCAGTACTTC
clone_size: .; v_call: TRBV11-2; d_call: .; j_call: TRBJ2-5; cdr3_aa: CASSLRTEAETQYF; cdr3_nt: TGTGCCAGCAGCTTAAGGACAGAAGCCGAGACCCAGTACTTC
clone_size: .; v_call: TRBV19; d_call: .; j_call: TRBJ2-2; cdr3_aa: CASMRRVNTGELFF; cdr3_nt: TGTGCCAGTATGAGGAGGGTGAACACCGGGGAGCTGTTTTTT
clone_size: .; v_call: TRBV9; d_call: .; j_call: TRBJ1-2; cdr3_aa: CASSESSGPRDYGYTF; cdr3_nt: TGTGCCAGCAGCGAGAGTAGCGGGCCCCGGGACTATGGCTACACCTTC
clone_size: .; v_call: TRBV25-1; d_call: TRBD2; j_call: TRBJ2-1; cdr3_aa: CASSEGSGSHEQFF; cdr3_nt: TGTGCCAGCAGTGAAGGTAGCGGGAGTCATGAGCAGTTCTTC
clone_size: .; v_call: TRBV10-1; d_call: .; j_call: TRBJ2-1; cdr3_aa: CASKNPGLGYNEQFF; cdr3_nt: TGCGCCAGTAAAAACCCGGGACTCGGATACAATGAGCAGTTCTTC
clone_size: .; v_call: TRBV5-5; d_call: TRBD2; j_call: TRBJ2-7; cdr3_aa: CASSLEGLASYEQYF; cdr3_nt: TGTGCCAGCAGCTTGGAGGGACTAGCCTCATACGAGCAGTACTTC
clone_size: .; v_call: TRBV10-1; d_call: .; j_call: TRBJ2-2; cdr3_aa: CASSQPAGELFF; cdr3_nt: TGCGCCAGCAGTCAACCTGCCGGGGAGCTGTTTTTT
clone_size: .; v_call: TRBV19; d_call: TRBD1; j_call: TRBJ2-7; cdr3_aa: CASSIGQGAYEQYF; cdr3_nt: TGTGCCAGTAGTATCGGACAGGGGGCGTACGAGCAGTACTTC
clone_size: .; v_call: TRBV4-1; d_call: .; j_call: TRBJ2-3; cdr3_aa: CASSQGSYTDTQYF; cdr3_nt: TGCGCCAGCAGCCAAGGCAGCTACACAGATACGCAGTATTTT
clone_size: .; v_call: TRBV19; d_call: TRBD2; j_call: TRBJ2-7; cdr3_aa: CASSNGLAYEQYF; cdr3_nt: TGTGCCAGTAGTAATGGACTAGCCTACGAGCAGTACTTC
clone_size: .; v_call: TRBV7-9; d_call: .; j_call: TRBJ2-1; cdr3_aa: CASSSVGAWKQFF; cdr3_nt: TGTGCCAGCAGCTCGGTTGGAGCGTGGAAGCAGTTCTTC
clone_size: .; v_call: TRBV27; d_call: .; j_call: TRBJ2-2; cdr3_aa: CASSLFTGGELFF; cdr3_nt: TGTGCCAGCAGTTTATTTACAGGCGGGGAGCTGTTTTTT
clone_size: .; v_call: TRBV27; d_call: TRBD2; j_call: TRBJ2-3; cdr3_aa: CASSPRLAGALTDTQYF; cdr3_nt: TGTGCCAGCAGTCCCAGACTAGCGGGAGCGCTCACAGATACGCAGTATTTT
clone_size: .; v_call: TRBV29-1; d_call: .; j_call: TRBJ1-2; cdr3_aa: CSVPQGSGYTF; cdr3_nt: TGCAGCGTTCCCCAGGGGTCGGGCTACACCTTC
clone_size: .; v_call: TRBV28; d_call: .; j_call: TRBJ2-5; cdr3_aa: CASSSPDGLRRETQYF; cdr3_nt: TGTGCCAGCAGTTCGCCGGACGGTCTAAGGCGGGAGACCCAGTACTTC
clone_size: .; v_call: TRBV18; d_call: .; j_call: TRBJ2-7; cdr3_aa: CASSPPAGIVNEQYF; cdr3_nt: TGTGCCAGCTCACCACCGGCGGGAATTGTCAACGAGCAGTACTTC
clone_size: once; v_call: TRBV27; d_call: TRBD2; j_call: TRBJ2-1; cdr3_aa: CASSSRLAGDEGNEQFF; cdr3_nt: TGTGCCAGCAGCTCCAGACTAGCGGGAGACGAGGGCAATGAGCAGTTCTTC
clone_size: few; v_call: TRBV5-4; d_call: .; j_call: TRBJ1-3; cdr3_aa: CASSLAGSGNTIYF; cdr3_nt: TGTGCCAGCAGCTTGGCAGGGTCTGGAAACACCATATATTTT
clone_size: .; v_call: TRBV2; d_call: TRBD1; j_call: TRBJ1-2; cdr3_aa: CASSPRGTAFYQVGYTF; cdr3_nt: TGTGCCAGCAGCCCCAGGGGGACAGCCTTTTATCAGGTTGGCTACACCTTC
clone_size: .; v_call: TRBV5-1; d_call: .; j_call: TRBJ2-3; cdr3_aa: CASSLWGSTDTQYF; cdr3_nt: TGCGCCAGCAGCTTGTGGGGCAGCACAGATACGCAGTATTTT
clone_size: .; v_call: TRBV25-1; d_call: TRBD2; j_call: TRBJ2-7; cdr3_aa: CAVGTSGYEQYF; cdr3_nt: TGTGCTGTGGGGACTAGCGGCTACGAGCAGTACTTC
clone_size: .; v_call: TRBV4-1; d_call: .; j_call: TRBJ2-1; cdr3_aa: CASSQGPGANEQFF; cdr3_nt: TGCGCCAGCAGCCAAGGCCCAGGGGCGAATGAGCAGTTCTTC
clone_size: .; v_call: TRBV28; d_call: TRBD1; j_call: TRBJ2-1; cdr3_aa: CASLDRDRYNEQFF; cdr3_nt: TGTGCCAGCCTAGACCGGGACAGATACAATGAGCAGTTCTTC
clone_size: .; v_call: TRBV4-1; d_call: .; j_call: TRBJ2-7; cdr3_aa: CASSQDRRRGYEQYF; cdr3_nt: TGCGCCAGCAGCCAAGATCGGCGCAGGGGCTACGAGCAGTACTTC
clone_size: .; v_call: TRBV28; d_call: TRBD2; j_call: TRBJ2-5; cdr3_aa: CASSLVPRGTSGRPHDQETQYF; cdr3_nt: TGTGCCAGCAGTTTAGTCCCACGGGGGACTAGCGGGAGGCCACATGATCAAGAGACCCAGTACTTC
clone_size: .; v_call: TRBV6-1; d_call: TRBD2; j_call: TRBJ2-7; cdr3_aa: CATRLAAYEQYF; cdr3_nt: TGTGCCACGAGACTAGCGGCCTACGAGCAGTACTTC
clone_size: .; v_call: TRBV7-2; d_call: .; j_call: TRBJ2-7; cdr3_aa: CASSLRVFEEQYF; cdr3_nt: TGTGCCAGCAGCTTACGGGTTTTCGAAGAGCAGTACTTC